The 7 T cell receptor beta chains listed next were all sequenced from one sample in a study of T cell repertoires in cytomegalovirus infection. TCRdb re-derived calls from the reads in MiXCR, one entry per CDR3 protein. Here the sample spans around 350,000 distinct CDR3 sequences, around a sixth being singletons. The sequencing input was PBMCs. The receptors here all came from a human donor in good health (CMV status not recorded). Some clones in this sample may be carry-over from other donors' samples.

This clonotype was recorded many times. The chain carries TRBV11-3 and TRBJ2-7; D is perhaps TRBD2 (6 bases). With 5 bases removed from V and 2 bases from J, the gap between germline ends came to 16 bases. Germline V gene sequence: CDR1 SGHNT, CDR2 YENEEA. The CDR3 has 15 residues. DNA for the CDR3: TGTGCCAGCAGCCCAGGACTATTACCAACCTACGAGCAGTACTTC. It specifies CASSPGLLPTYEQYF.

This clonotype was counted between two and nine times. The chain couples TRBV20-1 to TRBJ2-1; 9 bases fit TRBD2. Germline-derived CDR1 and CDR2 are DFQATT and SNEGSKA (reference sequence). There are 17 residues in the CDR3. With V trimmed by 3 bases and J by 5 bases, 14 bases remained unmatched. Here the CDR3 reads CSAREGILAGTNNEQFF. As DNA, the CDR3 is TGCAGTGCTAGGGAGGGGATCCTAGCGGGAACAAACAATGAGCAGTTCTTC.

This clonotype has more than one count but fewer than ten. J is TRBJ2-7 and V is TRBV7-9, with unresolved D. Trimming removed 2 bases from V and 2 bases from J, with 13 bases in between. CDR1 and CDR2 from the germline V gene are SEHNR and FQNEAQ (reference sequence). The CDR3 is made up of 15 amino acids. The CDR3 DNA reads as TGTGCCAGCAGCTTAAGACCCCACGGACCCTACGAGCAGTACTTC. Amino acids: CASSLRPHGPYEQYF.

This clonotype came up a few times. CDR3 sequence reads: CASSADGSNQPQHF. The CDR3 coding sequence is TGTGCCAGCAGTGCGGACGGAAGCAATCAGCCCCAGCATTTT. This chain links TRBV2 with TRBJ1-5; D not resolved. Per germline, CDR1 SNHLY and CDR2 FYNNEI. The germline V and J ends were trimmed by 4 bases and 1 base, with 8 bases remaining between them. CDR3 size: 14 residues.

To note about this clonotype: It may be a read error: a sequence one base away is much more abundant. This chain links TRBV6-2 or TRBV6-3 with TRBJ2-7, with D unresolved. Germline CDR1 reads MNHEY; CDR2 reads SVGEGT. V was pared by 2 bases and J by 4 bases, with 6 bases between. This CDR3 has 12 amino acids. CDR3 in amino acids: CASSYKGYEQYF. The CDR3 coding sequence is TGTGCCAGCAGTTACAAGGGTTACGAGCAGTACTTC.

This clonotype was picked up many times. The chain combines TRBV7-8 with TRBJ1-3; no reliable D call. The ends were cut back, 1 base at V and 8 bases at J, with 6 bases in the middle. The CDR3 runs to 12 residues. Germline CDR1 reads SGHVS; CDR2 reads FQNEAQ. The CDR3 coding sequence is TGTGCCAGCAGCTTAGGTTTGGACACCATATATTTT. The encoded protein is CASSLGLDTIYF.

The CDR3 DNA follows: TGTGCCAGCAGCTTATCATTGGGGGACCGCTCTGGAAACACCATATATTTT. It encodes CASSLSLGDRSGNTIYF. The chain uses TRBV7-9 and TRBJ1-3; D is possibly TRBD1 (5 bases). Per germline, CDR1 SEHNR and CDR2 FQNEAQ (reference sequence). The CDR3 contains 17 residues. Between the trimmed V and J ends, which lost 2 bases and 0 bases, there was a span of 14 bases.